One and the same sample provided the 28 T cell receptor beta chains below, sequenced in a study of blood T cells in healthy people across ages. For the second PCR, which ran for roughly 6 to 12 cycles, a sample-barcoded 5' primer and a J-beta primer mix were used. TCRdb processed the 5' RACE reads anew with MiXCR; each CDR3 protein has one entry. The table includes 550,000 to 800,000 distinct CDR3 sequences, around 21% detected once. Material: blood. Receptors were obtained from a man between 65 and 85 years old in good health.

This clonotype was seen only a few times. J is TRBJ1-4 and V is TRBV2; maybe TRBD1 (5 bases). This CDR3 region has 12 residues. CDR1 is SNHLY and CDR2 is FYNNEI in the germline V gene. The CDR3 nucleotides are TGTGTTGCAGGGCCAACTAATGAAAAACTGTTTTTT. Translation gives CVAGPTNEKLFF.

In its sample, this clonotype was seen a few times. This chain uses TRBV20-1 with TRBJ2-5, with D maybe TRBD1 (5 bases). The germline V gene has CDR1 DFQATT and CDR2 SNEGSKA (reference sequence). The CDR3 is made up of 13 amino acids. Deletions cut 2 bases from V and 0 bases from J, with 7 bases between. In DNA, the CDR3 is TGCAGTGCTAGAAAGGGGAACCAAGAGACCCAGTACTTC. It codes for CSARKGNQETQYF.

This clonotype was observed a handful of times. The J gene is TRBJ2-7, the V gene TRBV7-2, with a possible D match to TRBD1 (5 bases). The CDR3 length is 15 residues. V was pared by 5 bases and J by 0 bases, with 14 bases between. The V gene's germline CDR1 is SGHTA and CDR2 FQGNSA. CDR3 DNA: TGTGCCAGCAGCCGAAGGGGCGTGAGCTCCTACGAGCAGTACTTC. This gives the protein CASSRRGVSSYEQYF. The full variable domain, with the rest looked up from reference TRBV7-2 and TRBJ2-7, is GAGVSQSPSNKVTEKGKDVELRCDPISGHTALYWYRQSLGQGLEFLIYFQGNSAPDKSGLPSDRFSAERTGGSVSTLTIQRTQQEDSAVYLCASSRRGVSSYEQYFGPGTRLTVT.

This clonotype appeared a few times. V usage is TRBV28 and J usage is TRBJ2-5; possible D gene TRBD1, 6 bases. The V and J ends lost 4 bases and 4 bases respectively, with 13 bases between them. This CDR3 region has 14 residues. CDR1 is MDHEN, CDR2 SYDVKM, per germline. CDR3 residues: CASSSGTRGETQYF. CDR3 sequence (DNA): TGTGCCAGCAGTTCCGGGACCAGGGGAGAGACCCAGTACTTC.

This clonotype was observed a few times. The chain uses TRBV7-9 and TRBJ1-2, with D tentatively TRBD1 (6 bases). Germline assignment: CDR1 SEHNR and CDR2 FQNEAQ (reference sequence). The V gene lost 5 bases and the J gene lost 8 bases, with 12 bases spanning the gap. The CDR3 is 12 amino acids. The CDR3 loop is CASSINRDGYTF. The CDR3 nucleotides read TGTGCCAGCAGCATTAACAGGGACGGCTACACCTTC.

The V gene is TRBV7-2, the J gene TRBJ2-5; 7 bases map to TRBD1. The DNA end favors TRBJ2-1, so the J call may be wrong. Germline CDR1 reads SGHTA; CDR2 reads FQGNSA. This CDR3 has 15 amino acids. The CDR3 DNA is TGTGCCAGCAGCTTAGAGGGACAGATTGACAATGAGCAGTTCTTC. Protein: CASSLEGQIDNEQFF.

In this sample, this clonotype turned up a few times. The genes are TRBV28 and TRBJ2-7; D perhaps matches TRBD2 (5 bases). Trimming took off 6 bases at V and 6 bases at J, with 15 bases between the two ends. CDR1 MDHEN and CDR2 SYDVKM come from the germline V gene. The CDR3 is 13 amino acids. The DNA of the CDR3 is TGTGCCAGCAGCAGCGGTTTAGGGATCGAGCAGTACTTC. Translating gives CASSSGLGIEQYF.

This clonotype was detected only a few times. The V and J genes are TRBV12-3 or TRBV12-4 and TRBJ2-5, with 7 bases matching TRBD2. Judging by the DNA end, TRBJ2-7 fits better; the J call may be wrong. The length of the CDR3 is 14 residues. The DNA of the CDR3 is TGTGCCAGCAGTCCAGACGGGAGGAATTACGAGCAGTACTTC. It specifies CASSPDGRNYEQYF.

This clonotype has more than one count but fewer than ten. The gene calls are TRBV29-1 and TRBJ2-7; D possibly corresponds to TRBD2 (6 bases). Trimming removed 5 bases from V and 2 bases from J, with 19 bases in between. The CDR3 contains 15 residues. CDR1 and CDR2 (germline): SQVTM, ANQGSEA. The CDR3 sequence: CSVSWGVSPTYEQYF. CDR3 DNA sequence: TGCAGCGTTTCTTGGGGGGTGTCCCCTACCTACGAGCAGTACTTC.

V is TRBV29-1 and J is TRBJ2-1; maybe TRBD2 (6 bases). The CDR3 sequence is 12 residues long. Germline V CDR1 and CDR2: SQVTM, ANQGSEA. The ends were cut back, 3 bases at V and 8 bases at J, with 11 bases in the middle. The CDR3 bases are TGCAGCGTTGATCTAGCGTACGATGAGCAGTTCTTC. It translates to CSVDLAYDEQFF.

This clonotype was seen only a few times. The chain links TRBV12-3 or TRBV12-4 to TRBJ2-5; no firm D call. The better agreement between TRBJ2-7 and the DNA end casts doubt on the J call. The CDR3 has 15 amino acids. CDR3 nucleotides: TGTGCCAGCAGACCTGGACGGGCCGGCTCCTACGAGCAGTACTTC. This codes for CASRPGRAGSYEQYF.

J is TRBJ2-1 and V is TRBV7-2; TRBD2 matches 13 bases. Trimming cost V 1 base and J 5 bases; bases outside gene matches: 2. In germline, CDR1 is SGHTA, CDR2 FQGNSA. CDR3 size: 16 residues. CDR3 loop: CASSLVGTSGNNEQFF. The CDR3 bases are TGTGCCAGCAGCTTAGTGGGGACTAGCGGGAACAATGAGCAGTTCTTC.

The chain links TRBV3-1 to TRBJ1-5; TRBD1 is a possible D gene (5 bases). CDR3 length equals 15 residues. The germline V and J ends were trimmed by 1 base and 2 bases, with 9 bases remaining between them. Germline V lookup: CDR1 LGHDT, CDR2 YNNKEL (reference sequence). This CDR3 reads CASSQASRGNQPQHF. As DNA, the CDR3 is TGTGCCAGCAGCCAAGCTTCCAGGGGCAATCAGCCCCAGCATTTT.

The rearrangement joins TRBV7-4 to TRBJ1-2; 7 positions agree with TRBD1. V shed 3 bases and J 2 bases; nucleotides not matched to a gene: 12. Per germline, CDR1 SGHVT and CDR2 SQSDAQ. CDR3 length: 17 residues. The CDR3 here is CASSFGDSTGRNYGYTF. The CDR3 DNA reads TGTGCCAGCAGCTTCGGGGATTCGACAGGGAGGAACTATGGCTACACCTTC.

This chain uses TRBV10-3 with TRBJ2-7, with 8 bases lining up with TRBD2. Germline CDR1 reads ENHRY; CDR2 reads SYGVKD. Trimming took 3 bases from V and 6 from J; bases not matched to a gene: 10. The CDR3 sequence is 15 residues long. The CDR3 bases are TGTGCCATCAGTGAACCGGGGGAGCGGGAGTTCGAGCAGTACTTC. Its translation: CAISEPGEREFEQYF.

The chain couples TRBV20-1 to TRBJ1-2; D possibly corresponds to TRBD1 (6 bases). Germline V CDR1 and CDR2: DFQATT, SNEGSKA (reference sequence). Trimming took 0 bases from V and 4 from J, leaving 12 bases between them. The CDR3 extends over 14 amino acids. The CDR3 is CSARETGTLYGYTF. The CDR3 nucleotides read TGCAGTGCTAGAGAGACAGGCACCCTCTATGGCTACACCTTC.

As DNA, the CDR3 is TGTGCCAGCACCGTAGGACAGGGGAGCAATCAGCCCCAGCATTTT. Its translation is CASTVGQGSNQPQHF. The V call is TRBV6-1, the J call TRBJ1-5; 9 bases are a match to TRBD1. The CDR3 consists of 15 residues. CDR1 is MNHNS and CDR2 is SASEGT in the germline V gene. The V segment lost 7 bases and the J segment 1 base; nucleotides outside the gene matches: 5.

The chain employs TRBV5-8 and TRBJ1-1; TRBD1 is a possible D gene (5 bases). V was clipped by 2 bases and J by 6 bases, with 17 bases between them. The CDR3 totals 15 residues. Germline lookup yields CDR1 SGHTS and CDR2 YDEGEE. CDR3 region: CASSLLHGAASEAFF. CDR3 nucleotide sequence: TGTGCCAGCAGCTTATTACATGGGGCGGCCTCTGAAGCTTTCTTT.

This clonotype was detected only a few times. The genes are TRBV27 and TRBJ2-7; possibly TRBD2 for D (6 bases). The V end lost 5 bases, the J end lost 7 bases, and 15 bases lay between the germline ends. CDR1 and CDR2 (germline): MNHEY, SMNVEV (reference sequence). This CDR3 has 13 amino acids. The DNA of the CDR3 is TGTGCCAGCAGTCTGGGACTGTTGTGGGAGCAGTACTTC. It encodes CASSLGLLWEQYF.

This clonotype was observed a few times. The J gene is TRBJ2-3, the V gene TRBV2; 8 bases agree with TRBD2. Germline CDR1 and CDR2: SNHLY and FYNNEI. The CDR3 consists of 14 residues. V lost 7 bases and J lost 6; bases outside the gene matches: 9. This CDR3 is CASKSSGSADTQYF. The CDR3 DNA is TGTGCCAGCAAGTCGAGCGGGAGTGCGGATACGCAGTATTTT.

The V gene is TRBV9, the J gene TRBJ2-3, with D possibly matching TRBD2 (6 bases). V gave up 4 bases and J gave up 10 bases, with 19 bases separating them. Germline assignment: CDR1 SGDLS and CDR2 YYNGEE. The length of the CDR3 is 14 residues. CDR3 amino acids: CASSTSGDTGAQYF. CDR3 nucleotide sequence: TGTGCCAGCAGCACATCGGGAGATACAGGAGCGCAGTATTTT.

The CDR3 DNA reads TGTGCCAGCAGGCAAGGAGGGGTCGGAAACACCATATATTTT. The encoded protein is CASRQGGVGNTIYF. The chain is built from TRBV25-1 and TRBJ1-3; perhaps TRBD1 as D (5 bases). The length of the CDR3 is 14 residues. In germline, CDR1 is MGHDK, CDR2 SYGVNS. The V gene lost 6 bases and the J gene lost 4 bases, with 13 bases spanning the gap. Full variable domain (rest looked up from reference TRBV25-1 and TRBJ1-3): EADIYQTPRYLVIGTGKKITLECSQTMGHDKMYWYQQDPGMELHLIHYSYGVNSTEKGDLSSESTVSRIRTEHFPLTLESARPSHTSQYLCASRQGGVGNTIYFGEGSWLTVV.

The V gene is TRBV18, the J gene TRBJ2-1; D remains ambiguous. CDR3 length: 14 residues. Trimming removed 0 bases at V and 9 bases at J, with 12 bases between. In germline, CDR1 is KGHSH, CDR2 LQKENI. CDR3 in amino acids: CASSPPITVGEQFF. CDR3 bases: TGTGCCAGCTCACCACCGATCACTGTTGGTGAGCAGTTCTTC.

In this sample, this clonotype turned up a few times. The chain carries TRBV2 and TRBJ2-1; 9 bases agree with TRBD1. Germline lookup yields CDR1 SNHLY and CDR2 FYNNEI. Unmatched junction bases numbered 5, after V lost 3 bases and J lost 14 bases. The CDR3 length is 12 residues. The CDR3 loop reads CASSDPRQGEFF. CDR3 nucleotide sequence: TGTGCCAGCAGTGATCCTAGACAGGGGGAGTTCTTC.

This clonotype was observed many times. The chain recombines TRBV5-1 with TRBJ2-1; 14 bases agree with TRBD2. Trimming cost V 0 bases and J 9 bases; bases outside gene matches: 5. In germline, CDR1 is SGHRS, CDR2 YFSETQ. The CDR3 loop spans 16 amino acids. The CDR3 region is CASSLVGTSGSGEQFF. The DNA of the CDR3 is TGCGCCAGCAGCTTGGTTGGGACTAGCGGGAGTGGTGAGCAGTTCTTC.

This clonotype was recorded a few times. The chain joins TRBV5-6 to TRBJ2-2; D unresolved. With 2 bases removed from V and 2 bases from J, the gap between germline ends came to 10 bases. Germline CDR1 reads SGHDT; CDR2 reads YYEEEE. CDR3 length: 15 residues. The CDR3 loop reads CASSFIGINTGELFF. CDR3 sequence (DNA): TGTGCCAGCAGCTTCATAGGAATTAACACCGGGGAGCTGTTTTTT. The full variable domain, its missing parts supplied by reference TRBV5-6 and TRBJ2-2, is DAGVTQSPTHLIKTRGQQVTLRCSPKSGHDTVSWYQQALGQGPQFIFQYYEEEERQRGNFPDRFSGHQFPNYSSELNVNALLLGDSALYLCASSFIGINTGELFFGEGSRLTVL.

This clonotype appeared a few times. The V call is TRBV20-1, the J call TRBJ1-4, with TRBD1 matching over 9 bases. The germline gives CDR1 DFQATT, CDR2 SNEGSKA (reference sequence). The CDR3 covers 16 residues. Unmatched junction bases numbered 11, after V lost 2 bases and J lost 7 bases. The CDR3 loop reads CSARLITGGRGEKLFF. Here the CDR3 DNA reads TGCAGTGCTAGATTAATAACAGGGGGCCGGGGTGAAAAACTGTTTTTT.

This clonotype was detected ten times or more. CDR3: CASSPLRQGETQYF. The DNA of the CDR3 is TGTGCCAGCAGCCCTCTTCGACAGGGCGAGACCCAGTACTTC. V and J are TRBV5-5 and TRBJ2-5; 7 nucleotides match TRBD1. Germline V CDR1 and CDR2: SGHKS, YYEKEE (reference sequence). Trimming took 4 bases from V and 5 from J; bases not matched to a gene: 8. CDR3 length equals 14 residues.